This TCR beta chain came from a study of OX40 agonist ivuxolimab in advanced cancers. For the study in its entirety: Ivuxolimab, which targeted the costimulatory receptor OX40 (CD134), was an agonistic, fully human IgG2 monoclonal antibody. Intravenous ivuxolimab was administered to patients every 2 weeks at six dose levels: 0.01, 0.1, 0.3, 1.5, 3 and 10 mg/kg. The monotherapy dose-escalation portion (N ≈ 52 patients) of the phase I ivuxolimab trial is reported in the paper. Partial responses occurred in three dose-escalation patients: two with cutaneous melanoma and one with hepatocellular carcinoma. Of the approximately 54 patients in dose escalation, about 20 had hepatocellular carcinoma, roughly 15 had melanoma, 9 had renal cell carcinoma and 9 had head and neck cancer. The purpose of peripheral TCRbeta sequencing was to test whether ivuxolimab changed TCR sequence diversity and led to clonal T-cell expansion. In the dose-escalation cohort, roughly 80% of patients were male, and the mean age was around 60 years, with a range of roughly 20 to 80. Patients were allowed to have had prior anti-PD-1, anti-PD-L1 or anti-CTLA-4 therapy, and about 40% of the dose-escalation patients had been treated with checkpoint inhibitors.

Study-level results and caveats: Clonal expansion of both CD4+ and CD8+ blood T cells was observed from baseline to week 6 at doses 0.1 to 3.0 mg/kg. In the 0.1-3.0 mg/kg groups, partial responders had among the lowest normalized peripheral clonal expansion, particularly in CD8+ T cells. Low levels of normalized T-cell clonal expansion were also shown by some nonresponding patients. Antigen specificity was not determined for the clonally expanded peripheral T cells. On average, CD8+ T cells showed more expanded clones than CD4+ T cells after ivuxolimab.

Genomic DNA was extracted from sorted cells for sequencing of the TCRbeta CDR3 region. TCRbeta CDR3 regions were sequenced using the immunoSEQ Assay. Not all clones reach the TCRdb copy of this immuneACCESS table, which keeps in-frame sequences only. Checked studies attribute under half of the gap to unresolved V genes and leave the rest unexplained. The sample profile shows roughly 49,000 clones; more than 85% of them were found once. Clones ranked in the top ten supply less than 60% of the sample. A note on this clone: Its antigen is still unknown. Base quality data are lacking; no much larger clone is found one base away.

The V and J ends are trimmed by 0 bases and 0 bases, leaving 12 bases between them. CDR1 and CDR2 are drawn from the germline V gene (reference sequence): SEHNR, FQNEAQ. The CDR3 numbers 16 residues from cysteine through phenylalanine. Solely the CDR3 DNA is kept, with 48 bases framed from the first base. Patients with a history of autoimmune disease or receiving systemic immunosuppression were excluded from the trial. Peripheral blood for TCR sequencing was collected from all dose cohorts at baseline, on cycle 4 day 1, and on cycle 7 day 1. The samples were drawn from a first-in-human, open-label, multicenter phase I dose-escalation trial of ivuxolimab. The trial enrolled adults with locally advanced or metastatic head and neck squamous cell, hepatocellular, melanoma or renal cell carcinoma. CD4+ and CD8+ T cells were sorted separately from peripheral blood before TCR sequencing.

Recombination linked TRBV7-9 to TRBJ2-7; the D gene could be TRBD1 or TRBD2, each one agreeing over 5 bases. The material was CD4+ or CD8+ T cells sorted from blood, obtained in a trial of the OX40 agonist ivuxolimab. The receptor's source is an adult with an advanced solid tumor such as melanoma, head and neck, liver or kidney cancer. The CDR3 protein: CASSLAGVSSSYEQYF. The sequenced DNA: TGTGCCAGCAGCTTAGCGGGGGTTTCGAGCTCCTACGAGCAGTACTTC.